Included here is one T cell receptor (beta chain) sequence, with context. This clone was counted between two and nine times. Its binding antigen is unknown. Per-base quality was not reported, and no clone a single base away is much larger than it. Libraries were constructed by the immunoSEQ multiplex PCR assay. The multiplex PCR relied on a mix of 60 forward primers for TCR Vbeta segments and 13 reverse primers for TCR Jbeta segments. Amplification of the CDR3 region of rearranged TCR beta genes was performed with a multiplex PCR assay on genomic DNA. Amplified TCR beta libraries were sequenced as 87-base-pair reads on the Illumina HiSeq System. On the study's bioinformatics: A later analysis counted approximately 84 million unique TCR beta chains across the 670 or so repertoires, and some 12 million of these chains were shared by at least two donors. To remove PCR and sequencing errors, raw reads were error-corrected and collapsed into unique sequences using a nearest-neighbor algorithm that merged closely related sequences. V, D and J gene segments were assigned by aligning CDR3 sequences to IMGT reference sequences. Each retained sequence needed at least a six-nucleotide match to both a V gene segment and a J gene segment. A rearrangement counted as productive if the CDR3 had no stop codons and remained in frame with V and J, and every other rearrangement counted as non-productive. CDR3 was defined by IMGT convention, running from the second conserved V-encoded cysteine to the conserved J-encoded phenylalanine. In an earlier analysis of more than 550 of the donors, sequences lacking an unambiguous match to a single V gene segment were excluded. An earlier analysis of over 450 of the donors classified V segments as functional when productive rearrangements were above 56.7% and as segregating when the standard deviation between donors was above 5%. A statistical classification framework was built to diagnose cytomegalovirus status from the catalog of TCR beta chain sequences. A later analysis assigned V and J genes by comparing TCR nucleotide sequences with IMGT/GENE-DB human TR gene sequences. A later analysis assigned CDR3 sequences and most-parsimonious VDJ recombination scenarios with the TCRdist pipeline. A later analysis defined each TCR beta chain by its CDR3 amino acid sequence plus V-gene family, and excluded reads lacking a unique V-gene family. In a later analysis, fewer than 650 highly shared, low-generation-probability nucleotide sequences were removed to address suspected cross-contamination and a sequencing artifact. A later analysis calculated a clonal expansion index for each public chain from normalized within-repertoire ranks of inferred template counts. A later analysis computed generation probabilities with a VDJ recombination model fitted to out-of-frame rearrangements, and checked the results against IGoR. In a later analysis, hypergeometric tests were used to score TCR-TCR, TCR-HLA and TCR-CMV co-occurrence, with a repertoire-size bias correction applied to TCR pairs. In a later analysis, false discovery rates were estimated by permuting HLA or CMV assignments 20 times. In a later analysis, co-occurring TCRs were grouped using DBSCAN, and TCRdist sequence similarity was added for clustering within HLA-allele-positive subsets. Repertoires with fewer than 30,000 or more than 120,000 public chains were left out of co-occurrence clustering, as were about 5 repertoires with anomalous nucleotide sharing. The table was pulled from immuneACCESS by TCRdb, which kept in-frame rearrangements only. Such tables lose some clones; where checked, under half of the loss comes from unresolved V genes, and the rest has no known cause. V and J calls and clone size are those listed in that table; D and trimming were worked out from the DNA. Counted in this sample were around 200,000 clones; about 79% of them appeared once. The ten largest clones add up to around 1.7% of the sample.

The cohort was made up of approximately 700 healthy bone marrow donors. At the time of sampling, every cohort member was nominally healthy, though immune exposures that went unrecorded were likely present. The donor tested CMV seronegative, placing the donor among the 350 to 400 seronegative members of the cohort. Every donor gave a peripheral blood sample, and the peripheral blood mononuclear cells from that sample were used for TCR beta sequencing. The Qiagen DNeasy Blood Extraction Kit was used to extract genomic DNA from the blood cell samples. The CDR3 runs 15 residues from the cysteine to the phenylalanine. CDR3 DNA only is kept here, 45 bases in frame from base 1. V is pared back by 0 bases and J by 2 bases, with 9 bases lying between the germline termini. The germline V gene supplies CDR1 SGHTA and CDR2 FQGTGA. These data come from a study of cytomegalovirus exposure and HLA in healthy donors (dated by TCRdb to 2015 to 2018). Some background on the complete study: An earlier analysis of roughly 570 of the donors reported about 300 Gb of sequence data and 117 million unique TCR beta sequences obtained from roughly 170 million T cells. Typing coverage varied by locus: about 629-640 donors for A, B, C, DRB1 and DQB1; roughly 500 for DQA1; nearly 610 for DPA1; 400 to 480 for DPB1. A later genetic analysis used genome-wide SNP genotypes for 398 of the 666 donors, treating that subset as a discovery cohort. Every discovery cohort repertoire had been produced on one sequencing platform. Among the 398 genotyped donors, 81% belonged to the genetic ancestry cluster associated with self-reported Caucasian donors. Using immunosequencing, the study profiled T cell repertoires from around 670 subjects and related those repertoires to cytomegalovirus serostatus. The study was designed to test whether signatures of past pathogen exposure could be identified by cataloging public T cell receptors. In an earlier analysis of about 590 of the donors, high-throughput TCR beta sequencing was used to judge whether each TCR beta V gene segment behaved as functional or pseudogenic. A separate validation cohort of over 95 different subjects was used in addition to the approximately 640-subject first cohort. An early release covering just under 650 HLA-typed donors comprised 300 to 350 gigabases of sequencing data and 85 million or so unique TCR sequences. HLA typing included class I and class II loci at four-digit resolution. A handful of DR-DQ haplotypes were handled as single units for association and clustering because linkage in the cohort was strong. On average, roughly 240,000 unique TCR beta nucleotide sequences were sequenced per donor among fewer than 500 genotyped donors of the cohort, with roughly 18% of those sequences being non-productive. Donor age, sex, ethnicity and CMV serostatus were compiled together with the repertoire data. The study combined high-throughput TCR immunosequencing, statistical association of individual TCRs with disease status, and machine learning to predict cytomegalovirus infection status. Rather than using new phenotypic data, the later analysis identified candidate immune exposures from TCR beta sequences and from how often those sequences occurred across donors. A later analysis re-analyzed previously published TCR beta repertoires from 666 donors and added high-resolution HLA genotyping to study TCR occurrence patterns.

The paper as a whole reports these results and caveats: A later genetic analysis reported fewer N-insertions in productive TCRs among donors in an Asian-associated ancestry cluster than the roughly 620-donor mean. In a later genetic analysis, a missense DCLRE1C variant was associated with V-gene and J-gene trimming of TCR beta chains, and the association was replicated in an independent cohort. In vitro tests confirmed that a few of the cytomegalovirus-associated TCR beta chains recognize cytomegalovirus antigens. A further reported finding was that TCR beta sequences accurately predicted the HLA-A and HLA-B alleles for most subjects in the first cohort. Most TCR sequences were seen in very few donors, while some public TCRs were found in many individuals. HLA typing was unavailable for some donors at each locus, so association tests used only the typed subset. In a later analysis, several top co-occurrence clusters were reported to appear linked to parvovirus B19, influenza, CMV and Epstein-Barr virus. In an earlier analysis of over 550 of the donors, most TCR beta V segments were observed in productive rearrangements about 87% or about 30% of the time, broadly matching IMGT annotations. The classifier was reported to diagnose cytomegalovirus status with high specificity and sensitivity in both the original and validation cohorts. Compared with equally common non-associated chains, HLA-associated TCR beta chains in a later analysis were more clonally expanded and had lower generation probabilities. The cohort was sequenced for TCR beta chains only, and without alpha or paired-chain data the features that could be detected were limited. According to a later analysis, most CMV-associated TCR beta chains appeared to be HLA-restricted, and the HLA associations seemed to be driven largely by CMV exposure. According to the authors, the approach could potentially be generalized to other disease states and immunological phenotypes. A later analysis found that TCR association rates varied across HLA loci, with DRB1 alleles showing the most associated TCRs and HLA-C alleles the fewest. The only immune exposure information available for the cohort was CMV serostatus. Linkage disequilibrium might explain the correlated functional status among segregating V segments, but an unknown experimental factor could not be ruled out. A later analysis associated roughly 17,000 TCR beta sequences with specific HLA alleles at a false discovery rate of 0.05. A cluster of highly shared sequence variants was judged likely to be a technical artifact of the sequencing pipeline. When HLA alleles, especially DR and DQ, strongly co-occurred, attributing TCR associations to individual alleles was difficult. Roughly uniform sequencing depth across donors was assumed in presence/absence analyses, although this assumption may not hold. In the study, roughly 160 TCR beta chains were listed as associated with cytomegalovirus. Some IMGT-functional V segments, including TRBV6-2 and TRBV6-3, could not be told apart with the 87-base-pair reads, so those segments were excluded. Seventeen rarely observed V segments, including chromosome 9 orphons, were excluded from the earlier analysis of a few hundred of the donors because counts were too low.

This chain is built from TRBV7-3 and TRBJ2-3; the D gene is not confidently resolved. The clonotype originates from a man aged 18 to 30 in good health and CMV-seronegative. Sequenced material: PBMCs. The CDR3 region has the sequence CASSLTGGFTDTQYF. The sequenced DNA: TGTGCCAGCAGCTTAACAGGCGGCTTCACAGATACGCAGTATTTT.